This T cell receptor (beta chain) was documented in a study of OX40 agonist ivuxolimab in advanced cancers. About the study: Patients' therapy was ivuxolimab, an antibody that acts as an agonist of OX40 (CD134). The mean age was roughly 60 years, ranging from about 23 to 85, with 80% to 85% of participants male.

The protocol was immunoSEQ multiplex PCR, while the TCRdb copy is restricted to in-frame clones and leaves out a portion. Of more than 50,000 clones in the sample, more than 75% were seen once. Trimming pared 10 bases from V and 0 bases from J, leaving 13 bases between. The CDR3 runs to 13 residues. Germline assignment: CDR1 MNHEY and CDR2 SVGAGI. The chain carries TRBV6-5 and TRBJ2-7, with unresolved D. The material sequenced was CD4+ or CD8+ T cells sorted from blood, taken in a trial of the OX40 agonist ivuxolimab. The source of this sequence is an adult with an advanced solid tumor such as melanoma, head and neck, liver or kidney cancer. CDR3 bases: TGTGCCACCACGGACCGGTACTCCTACGAGCAGTACTTC. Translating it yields CATTDRYSYEQYF.